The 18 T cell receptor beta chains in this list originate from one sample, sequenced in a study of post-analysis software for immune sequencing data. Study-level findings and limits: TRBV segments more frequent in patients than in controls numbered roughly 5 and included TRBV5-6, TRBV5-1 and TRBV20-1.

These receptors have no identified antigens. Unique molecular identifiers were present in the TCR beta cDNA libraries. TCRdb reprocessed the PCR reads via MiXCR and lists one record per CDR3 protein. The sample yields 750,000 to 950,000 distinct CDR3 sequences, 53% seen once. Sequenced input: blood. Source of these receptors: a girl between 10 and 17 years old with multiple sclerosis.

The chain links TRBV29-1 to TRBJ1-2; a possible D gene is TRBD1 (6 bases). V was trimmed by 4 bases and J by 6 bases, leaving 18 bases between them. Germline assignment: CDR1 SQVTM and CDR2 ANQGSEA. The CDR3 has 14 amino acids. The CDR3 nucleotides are TGCAGCGTTGGGTTCAGGGGAAGGGTTGATGGCTACACCTTC. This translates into CSVGFRGRVDGYTF.

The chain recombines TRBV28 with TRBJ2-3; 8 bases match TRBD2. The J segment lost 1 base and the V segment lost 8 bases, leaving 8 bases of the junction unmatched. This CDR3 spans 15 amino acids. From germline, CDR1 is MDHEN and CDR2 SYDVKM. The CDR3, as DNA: TGTGCCAGCTCCCCGGGGGGGACCCGCACAGATACGCAGTATTTT. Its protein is CASSPGGTRTDTQYF.

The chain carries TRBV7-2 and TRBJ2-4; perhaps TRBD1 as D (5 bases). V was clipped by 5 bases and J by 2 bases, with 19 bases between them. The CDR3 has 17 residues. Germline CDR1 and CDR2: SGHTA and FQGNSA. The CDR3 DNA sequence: TGTGCCAGCAGCAACCGCCCGATCGACAGAACCAAAAACATTCAGTACTTC. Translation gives CASSNRPIDRTKNIQYF.

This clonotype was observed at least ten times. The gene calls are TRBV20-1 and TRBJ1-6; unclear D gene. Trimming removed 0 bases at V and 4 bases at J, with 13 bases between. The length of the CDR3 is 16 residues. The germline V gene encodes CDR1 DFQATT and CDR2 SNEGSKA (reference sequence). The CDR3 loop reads CSARDRYGLYNSPLHF. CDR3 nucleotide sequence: TGCAGTGCTAGAGATCGTTACGGATTATATAATTCACCCCTCCACTTT.

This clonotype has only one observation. The CDR3 DNA reads TGTGCCAGCAGTCTATCCGGGACTAGCGGGAGCTCCTACGAGCAGTACTTC. Its translation is CASSLSGTSGSSYEQYF. V usage is TRBV6-6 and J usage is TRBJ2-7, with TRBD2 matching 14 bases. This CDR3 is 17 amino acids long. Unmatched junction bases numbered 6, after V lost 5 bases and J lost 0 bases. The germline CDR1 and CDR2 sequences are MNHNY and SVGAGI (reference sequence).

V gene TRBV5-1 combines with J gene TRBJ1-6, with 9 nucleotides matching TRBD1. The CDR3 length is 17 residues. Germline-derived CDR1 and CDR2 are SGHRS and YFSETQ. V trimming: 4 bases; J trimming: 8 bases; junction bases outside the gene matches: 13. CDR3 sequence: CASSGAGLGQGYSPLHF. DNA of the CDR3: TGCGCCAGCAGCGGCGCCGGATTGGGACAGGGATATTCACCCCTCCACTTT.

CDR3 bases: TGTGCCGACGGGGAGCAGTACTTC. This gives the protein CADGEQYF. J is TRBJ2-7 and V is TRBV7-8; D is undetermined. The germline gives CDR1 SGHVS, CDR2 FQNEAQ. V was trimmed by 11 bases and J by 7 bases, leaving 6 bases between them. The CDR3 is 8 amino acids.

CDR3 nucleotides: TGTGCCAGCAGCGTAGAGCCCGTGTACGAGCAGTACTTC. This encodes CASSVEPVYEQYF. V gene TRBV9 combines with J gene TRBJ2-7; D unresolved. From germline, CDR1 is SGDLS and CDR2 YYNGEE. Trimming removed 0 bases from V and 4 bases from J, with 8 bases in between. This CDR3 is built from 13 residues.

Here the CDR3 reads CSAQLAVGNEQFF. CDR3 sequence (DNA): TGCAGTGCCCAACTAGCTGTGGGCAATGAGCAGTTCTTC. This chain connects TRBV20-1 to TRBJ2-1; perhaps TRBD2 as D (6 bases). Trimming took off 6 bases at V and 6 bases at J, with 15 bases between the two ends. In germline, CDR1 is DFQATT, CDR2 SNEGSKA (reference sequence). The CDR3 spans 13 residues.

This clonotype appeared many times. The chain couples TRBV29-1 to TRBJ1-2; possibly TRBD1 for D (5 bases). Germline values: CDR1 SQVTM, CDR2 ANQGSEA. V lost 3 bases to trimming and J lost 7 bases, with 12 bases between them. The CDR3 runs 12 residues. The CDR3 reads CSVERGTSGYTF. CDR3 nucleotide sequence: TGCAGCGTTGAGAGGGGTACCTCTGGCTACACCTTC.

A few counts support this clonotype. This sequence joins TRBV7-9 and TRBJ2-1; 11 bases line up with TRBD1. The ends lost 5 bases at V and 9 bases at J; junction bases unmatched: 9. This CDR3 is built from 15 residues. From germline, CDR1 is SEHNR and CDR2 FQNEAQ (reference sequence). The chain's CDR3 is CASSLGQGASGEQFF. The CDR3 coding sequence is TGTGCCAGCAGCCTAGGACAGGGGGCATCCGGTGAGCAGTTCTTC.

The CDR3 DNA is TGCAGTGCCAGGGGGTCAACCCACGAGCAGTACTTC. The encoded protein is CSARGSTHEQYF. The chain combines TRBV20-1 with TRBJ2-7; 7 nucleotides match TRBD1. V gave up 6 bases and J gave up 5 bases; unmatched junction bases: 7. Germline-derived CDR1 and CDR2 are DFQATT and SNEGSKA (reference sequence). The CDR3 spans 12 residues.

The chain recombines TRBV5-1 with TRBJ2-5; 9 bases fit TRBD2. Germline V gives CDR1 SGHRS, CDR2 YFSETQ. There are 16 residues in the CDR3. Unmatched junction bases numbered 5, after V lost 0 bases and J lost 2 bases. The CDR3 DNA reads TGCGCCAGCAGCTTGGTGCTAGCGGGAAATCAAGAGACCCAGTACTTC. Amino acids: CASSLVLAGNQETQYF.

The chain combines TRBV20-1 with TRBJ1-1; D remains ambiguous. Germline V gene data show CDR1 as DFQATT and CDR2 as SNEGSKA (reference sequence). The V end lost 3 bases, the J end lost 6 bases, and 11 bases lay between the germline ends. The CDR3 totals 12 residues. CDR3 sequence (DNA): TGCAGTGCTAGTCGACAATGGCCTGAAGCTTTCTTT. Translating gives CSASRQWPEAFF.

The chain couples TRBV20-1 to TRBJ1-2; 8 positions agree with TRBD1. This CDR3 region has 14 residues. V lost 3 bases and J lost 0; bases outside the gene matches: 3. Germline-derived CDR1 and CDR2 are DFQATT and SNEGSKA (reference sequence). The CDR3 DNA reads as TGCAGTGCTAGGGAGACAGGGGCTAACTATGGCTACACCTTC. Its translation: CSARETGANYGYTF.

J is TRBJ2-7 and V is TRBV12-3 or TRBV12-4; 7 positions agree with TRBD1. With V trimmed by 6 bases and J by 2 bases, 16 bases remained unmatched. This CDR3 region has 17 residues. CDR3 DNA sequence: TGTGCCAGCAGCCCTACCACGAGGGACAGTGATCCCTACGAGCAGTACTTC. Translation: CASSPTTRDSDPYEQYF.

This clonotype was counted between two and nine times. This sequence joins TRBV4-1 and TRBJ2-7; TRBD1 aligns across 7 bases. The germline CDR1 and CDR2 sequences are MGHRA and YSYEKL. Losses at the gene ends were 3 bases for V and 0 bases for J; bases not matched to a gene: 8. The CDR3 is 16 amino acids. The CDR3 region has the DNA TGCGCCAGCAGCCAGAAGCCGGGACAGAGCTCCTACGAGCAGTACTTC. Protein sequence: CASSQKPGQSSYEQYF.

In DNA, the CDR3 is TGTGCCAGCAGCCAAGATCCAAGCGGGACTAGCGTTGAGCAGTTCTTC. This codes for CASSQDPSGTSVEQFF. The chain uses TRBV3-1 and TRBJ2-1; 10 nucleotides agree with TRBD2. The ends lost 0 bases at V and 9 bases at J; junction bases unmatched: 8. The CDR3 totals 16 residues. Looked up from germline, CDR1 is LGHDT and CDR2 is YNNKEL (reference sequence).